The 9 T cell receptor beta chains below were found in one sample sequenced in a study of Ad26.COV2.S vaccination and SARS-CoV-2 variants (dated by TCRdb to the early 2020s). Library preparation employed the immunoSEQ multiplex PCR assay. This is the immuneACCESS table as TCRdb keeps it, with only in-frame sequences that have V and J called. A part of the clones is gone; compared with another copy, unresolved V genes explain less than half, and the rest is unexplained. The sample table records around 340,000 clones; 75% to 90% of these occur just once. The ten largest make up over 8.5% of the sample. The sample's treatment or condition label, decoded: about 20 received Ad26.COV2.S at low or high dose, single or two shots; several received placebo; per-sample allocation not given. Repertoires of vaccine and placebo recipients were sequenced from samples taken on day 63 after the first injection. Sequenced material: peripheral blood, taken in a trial of Ad26.COV2.S vaccine versus placebo. These receptors were obtained from a person between 18 and 65 years old who received the Ad26.COV2.S COVID-19 vaccine or a placebo.

In DNA, the CDR3 is TGTGCCAGCAGCCCTGTGGGGATCTTCCACGAGCAGTACTTC. Residues: CASSPVGIFHEQYF. J is TRBJ2-7 and V is TRBV6-2 or TRBV6-3; D is unclear. V was trimmed by 6 bases and J by 5 bases, leaving 17 bases between them. Germline values: CDR1 MNHEY, CDR2 SVGEGT. CDR3 size: 14 residues.

In DNA form, the CDR3 reads TGTGCCAGCAGCCGGGACCGGGCCCCTGGGTACGAGCAGTACTTC. Its translation is CASSRDRAPGYEQYF. J is TRBJ2-7 and V is TRBV7-2, with D perhaps matching TRBD1 or TRBD2 (5 bases each). In germline, CDR1 is SGHTA, CDR2 FQGNSA. V dropped 5 bases and J dropped 4 bases, with 18 bases sitting between them. The CDR3 extends over 15 amino acids.

The chain has TRBV5-1 and TRBJ2-7, with TRBD1 matching 9 bases. Germline V gives CDR1 SGHRS, CDR2 YFSETQ. The V and J ends lost 4 bases and 6 bases, in that order; junction bases with no gene match: 11. The CDR3 has 15 residues. DNA of the CDR3: TGCGCCAGCAGCCCCACCGGGACAGGGTCATCCGAGCAGTACTTC. Encoded protein: CASSPTGTGSSEQYF.

This sequence joins TRBV3-1 (or the pseudogene TRBV3-2) and TRBJ1-3; D is perhaps TRBD1 (5 bases). The V gene's germline CDR1 is LGHDT and CDR2 YNNKEL (reference sequence). The CDR3 extends over 14 amino acids. Trimming removed 9 bases from V and 0 bases from J, with 12 bases in between. CDR3 coding DNA: TGTGCCAGTCAAACGACAGTCTCTGGAAACACCATATATTTT. Translation: CASQTTVSGNTIYF.

V usage is TRBV5-1 and J usage is TRBJ2-3; 12 positions agree with TRBD1. The CDR3 is 16 amino acids. Trimming removed 1 base from V and 4 bases from J; junction bases left unmatched: 4. Germline lookup yields CDR1 SGHRS and CDR2 YFSETQ. DNA for the CDR3: TGCGCCAGCAGCTTGACAGGGACAGGGGGCCCAGATACGCAGTATTTT. Its protein is CASSLTGTGGPDTQYF.

The J gene is TRBJ2-5, the V gene TRBV4-1, with D perhaps assigned TRBD1 or TRBD2 (5 bases each). Germline V gene lookup returns CDR1 MGHRA and CDR2 YSYEKL. This CDR3 is built from 15 residues. V was shortened by 4 bases and J by 5 bases, with 17 bases between the two germline ends. This chain's CDR3 is CASSRAGTAGETQYF. CDR3 DNA: TGCGCCAGCAGCCGGGCAGGGACGGCAGGGGAGACCCAGTACTTC.

The chain uses TRBV18 and TRBJ1-5, with D possibly matching TRBD1 (5 bases). The CDR3 loop spans 15 amino acids. Per the germline V gene, CDR1 is KGHSH and CDR2 is LQKENI. V lost 0 bases, J lost 7 bases, and 13 bases lay in between. CDR3 in DNA: TGTGCCAGCTCACCACCGGGCAGGGCGGGACAGCCCCAGCATTTT. It specifies CASSPPGRAGQPQHF.

This clone was recorded only once. The chain links TRBV20-1 to TRBJ1-5; D remains ambiguous. Trimming left V 3 bases short and J 1 base short, with 10 bases between. CDR3 size: 14 residues. Germline V gene data show CDR1 as DFQATT and CDR2 as SNEGSKA (reference sequence). The CDR3 spells CSASPDWSNQPQHF. The CDR3 DNA sequence: TGCAGTGCTAGTCCCGATTGGAGCAATCAGCCCCAGCATTTT.

With respect to this clone: The junction departs from the called germline gene at one end, perhaps through a read error. The chain employs TRBV7-7 and TRBJ2-7; no clear D gene. This CDR3 is 16 amino acids long. CDR1 and CDR2 from the germline V gene are SSHAT and FNYEAQ (reference sequence). The DNA of the CDR3 is TGTGCTAGCAGCTTGGTAAGAGGATCTAGATCTAAAGAGCAGTACTTC. Translation gives CASSLVRGSRSKEQYF.